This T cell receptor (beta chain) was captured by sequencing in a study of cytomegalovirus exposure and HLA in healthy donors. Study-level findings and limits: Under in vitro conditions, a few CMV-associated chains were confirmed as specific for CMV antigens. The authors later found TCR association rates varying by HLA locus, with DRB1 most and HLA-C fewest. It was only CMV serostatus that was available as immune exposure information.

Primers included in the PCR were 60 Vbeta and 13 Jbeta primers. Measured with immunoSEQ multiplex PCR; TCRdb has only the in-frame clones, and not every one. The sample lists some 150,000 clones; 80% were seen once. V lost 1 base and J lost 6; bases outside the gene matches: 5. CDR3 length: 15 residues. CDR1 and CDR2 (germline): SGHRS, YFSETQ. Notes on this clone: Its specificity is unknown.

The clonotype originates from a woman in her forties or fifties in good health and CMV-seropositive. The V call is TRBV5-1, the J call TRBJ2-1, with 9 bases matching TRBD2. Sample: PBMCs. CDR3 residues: CASSLPSGGPNEQFF. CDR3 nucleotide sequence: TGCGCCAGCAGCTTGCCGAGCGGGGGGCCCAATGAGCAGTTCTTC.